Described below is a single T cell receptor beta chain sequence and its context. The entry originates in a study of blood T cell repertoires in COVID-19. Study summary: Collection of acute and convalescent COVID-19 samples took place in the United States, Italy and Spain. Sample material is recorded as cDNA or gDNA derived from T cells, B-cell-depleted T cells, or PBMCs.

Per the original methods: Amplifying reference gene primers gave estimates of nucleated cell counts. Here immunoSEQ multiplex PCR was the method, and the copy in TCRdb shows in-frame clones only, minus some. V and J calls and clone size are as listed in that table; D and trimming were resolved from the DNA. The sample includes tens of thousands of clones, around 80% of them seen just once. The sample consisted of peripheral blood. The receptor was derived from a human donor in a cohort sampled during active COVID-19.

The CDR3 nucleotides are TGTGCCAGCAGCCCAGCGGGAGTGGAGACAGATACGCAGTATTTT. Encoded protein: CASSPAGVETDTQYF. The genes are TRBV7-6 and TRBJ2-3; TRBD2 matches at 8 bases. The germline gives CDR1 SGHVS, CDR2 FNYEAQ. Trimming at V came to 5 bases and at J to 3 bases, leaving 7 bases not matched to a gene. CDR3 length: 15 residues.